This TCR beta chain was sequenced in a study of blood T cell repertoires in COVID-19. Study context: Samples representing acute and convalescent COVID-19 were sourced from the United States, Italy and Spain. PBMCs, B-cell-depleted T cells, or T cells provided the cDNA or gDNA that made up the material.

Data came from immunoSEQ multiplex PCR; TCRdb stores just in-frame clones and leaves some out. In the table there are 110,000 or so clones, roughly 85% of which are singletons. The CDR3 extends over 15 amino acids. CDR1 is LGHNA, CDR2 YNFKEQ, per germline. V trimming: 3 bases; J trimming: 1 base; junction bases outside the gene matches: 2. The V gene is TRBV4-2, the J gene TRBJ1-5; 8 bases map to TRBD1. Material for sequencing was peripheral blood. This sequence originates from a human donor in a cohort sampled during active COVID-19. CDR3: CASSHGQGSNQPQHF. DNA of the CDR3: TGTGCCAGCAGCCATGGACAGGGCAGCAATCAGCCCCAGCATTTT.